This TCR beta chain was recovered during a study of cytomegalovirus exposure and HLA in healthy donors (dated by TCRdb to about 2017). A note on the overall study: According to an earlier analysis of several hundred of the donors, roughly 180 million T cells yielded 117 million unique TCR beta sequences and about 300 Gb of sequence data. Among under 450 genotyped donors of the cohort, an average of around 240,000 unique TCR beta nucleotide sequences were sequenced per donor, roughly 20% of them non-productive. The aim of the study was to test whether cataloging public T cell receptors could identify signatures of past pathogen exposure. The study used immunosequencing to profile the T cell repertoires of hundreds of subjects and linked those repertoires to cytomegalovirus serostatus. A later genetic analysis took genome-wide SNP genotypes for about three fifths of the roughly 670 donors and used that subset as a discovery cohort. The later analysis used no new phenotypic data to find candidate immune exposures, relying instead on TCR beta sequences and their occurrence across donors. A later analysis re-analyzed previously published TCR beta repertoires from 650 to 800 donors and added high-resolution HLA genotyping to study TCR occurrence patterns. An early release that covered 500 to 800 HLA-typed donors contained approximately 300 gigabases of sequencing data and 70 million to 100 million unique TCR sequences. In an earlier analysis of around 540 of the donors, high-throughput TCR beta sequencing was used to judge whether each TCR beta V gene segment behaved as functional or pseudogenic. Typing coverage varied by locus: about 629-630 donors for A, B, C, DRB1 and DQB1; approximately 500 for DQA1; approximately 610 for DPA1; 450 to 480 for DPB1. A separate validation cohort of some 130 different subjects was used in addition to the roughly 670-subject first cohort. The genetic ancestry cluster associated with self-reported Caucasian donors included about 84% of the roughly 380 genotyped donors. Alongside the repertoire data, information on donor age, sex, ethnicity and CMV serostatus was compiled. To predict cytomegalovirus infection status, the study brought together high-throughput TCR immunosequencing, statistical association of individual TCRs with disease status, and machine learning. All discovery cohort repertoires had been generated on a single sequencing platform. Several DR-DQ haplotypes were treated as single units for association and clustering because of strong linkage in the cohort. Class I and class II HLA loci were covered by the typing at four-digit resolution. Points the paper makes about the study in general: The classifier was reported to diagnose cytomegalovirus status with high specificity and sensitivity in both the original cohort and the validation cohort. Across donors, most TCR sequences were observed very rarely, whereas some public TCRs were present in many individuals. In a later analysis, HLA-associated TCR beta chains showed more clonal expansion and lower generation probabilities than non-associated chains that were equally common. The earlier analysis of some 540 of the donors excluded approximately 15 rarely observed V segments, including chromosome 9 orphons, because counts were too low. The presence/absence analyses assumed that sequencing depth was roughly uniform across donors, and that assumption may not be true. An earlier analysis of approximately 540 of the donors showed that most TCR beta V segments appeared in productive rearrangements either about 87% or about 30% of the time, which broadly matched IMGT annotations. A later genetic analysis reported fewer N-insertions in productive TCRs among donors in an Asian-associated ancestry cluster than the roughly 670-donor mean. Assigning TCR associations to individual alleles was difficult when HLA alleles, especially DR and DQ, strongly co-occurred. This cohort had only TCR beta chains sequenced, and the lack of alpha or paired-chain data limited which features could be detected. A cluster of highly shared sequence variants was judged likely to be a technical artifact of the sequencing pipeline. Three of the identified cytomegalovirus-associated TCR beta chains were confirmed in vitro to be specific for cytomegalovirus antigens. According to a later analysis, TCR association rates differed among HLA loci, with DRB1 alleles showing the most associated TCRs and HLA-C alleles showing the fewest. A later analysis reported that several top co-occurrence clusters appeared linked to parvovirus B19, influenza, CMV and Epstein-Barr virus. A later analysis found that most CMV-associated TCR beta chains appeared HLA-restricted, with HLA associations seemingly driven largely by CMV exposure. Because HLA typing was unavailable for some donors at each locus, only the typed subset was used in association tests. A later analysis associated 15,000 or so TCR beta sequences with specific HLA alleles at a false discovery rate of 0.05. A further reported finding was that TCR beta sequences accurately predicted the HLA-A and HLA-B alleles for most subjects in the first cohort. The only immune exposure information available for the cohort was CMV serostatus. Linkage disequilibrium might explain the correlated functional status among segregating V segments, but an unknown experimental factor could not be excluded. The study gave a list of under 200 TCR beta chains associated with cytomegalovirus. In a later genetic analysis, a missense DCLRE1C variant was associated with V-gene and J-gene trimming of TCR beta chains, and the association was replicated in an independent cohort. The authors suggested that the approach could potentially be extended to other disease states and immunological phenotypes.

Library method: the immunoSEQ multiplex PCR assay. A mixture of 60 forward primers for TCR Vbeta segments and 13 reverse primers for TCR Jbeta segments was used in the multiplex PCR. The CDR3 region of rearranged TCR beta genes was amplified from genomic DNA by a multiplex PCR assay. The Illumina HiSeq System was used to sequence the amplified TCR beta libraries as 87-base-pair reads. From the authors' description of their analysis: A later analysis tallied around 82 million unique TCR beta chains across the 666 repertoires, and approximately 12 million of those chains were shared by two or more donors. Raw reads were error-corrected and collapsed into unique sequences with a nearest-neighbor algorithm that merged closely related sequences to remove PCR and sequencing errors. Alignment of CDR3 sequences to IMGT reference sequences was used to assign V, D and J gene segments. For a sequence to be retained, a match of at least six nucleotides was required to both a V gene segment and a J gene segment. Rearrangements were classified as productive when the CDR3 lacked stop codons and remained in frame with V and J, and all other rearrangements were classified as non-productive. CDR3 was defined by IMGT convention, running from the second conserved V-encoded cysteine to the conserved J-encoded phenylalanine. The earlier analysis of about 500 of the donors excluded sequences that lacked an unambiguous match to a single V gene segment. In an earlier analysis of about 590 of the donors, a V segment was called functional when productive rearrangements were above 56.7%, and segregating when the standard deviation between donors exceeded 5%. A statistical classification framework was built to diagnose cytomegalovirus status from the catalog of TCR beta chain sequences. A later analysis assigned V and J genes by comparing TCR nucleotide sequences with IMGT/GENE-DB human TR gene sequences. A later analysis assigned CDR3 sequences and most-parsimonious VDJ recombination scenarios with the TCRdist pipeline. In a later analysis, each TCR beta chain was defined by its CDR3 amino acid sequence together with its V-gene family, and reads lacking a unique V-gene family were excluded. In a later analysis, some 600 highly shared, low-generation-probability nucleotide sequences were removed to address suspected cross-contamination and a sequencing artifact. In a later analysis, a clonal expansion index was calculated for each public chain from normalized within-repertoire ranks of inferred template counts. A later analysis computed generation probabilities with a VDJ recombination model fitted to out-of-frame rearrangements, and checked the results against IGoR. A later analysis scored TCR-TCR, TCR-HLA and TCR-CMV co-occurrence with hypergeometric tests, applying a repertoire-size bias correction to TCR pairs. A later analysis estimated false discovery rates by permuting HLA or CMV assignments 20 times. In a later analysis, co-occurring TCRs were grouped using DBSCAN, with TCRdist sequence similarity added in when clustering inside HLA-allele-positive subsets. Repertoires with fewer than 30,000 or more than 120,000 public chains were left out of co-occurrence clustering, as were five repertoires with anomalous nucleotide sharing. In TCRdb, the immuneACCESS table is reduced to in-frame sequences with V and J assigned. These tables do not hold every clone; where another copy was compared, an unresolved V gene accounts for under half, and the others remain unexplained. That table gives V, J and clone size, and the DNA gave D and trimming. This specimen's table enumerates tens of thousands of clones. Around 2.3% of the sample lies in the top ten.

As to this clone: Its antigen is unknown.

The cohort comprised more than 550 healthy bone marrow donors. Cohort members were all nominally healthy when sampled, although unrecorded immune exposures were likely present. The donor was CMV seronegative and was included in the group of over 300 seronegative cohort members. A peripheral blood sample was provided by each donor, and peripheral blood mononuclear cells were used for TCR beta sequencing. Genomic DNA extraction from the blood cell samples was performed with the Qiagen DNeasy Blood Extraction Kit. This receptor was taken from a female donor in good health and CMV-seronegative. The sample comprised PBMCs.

The CDR3 region has the sequence CASSSASGWEYEQYF. The nucleotide sequence is given as TGCGCCAGCAGCTCGGCCTCGGGGTGGGAGTACGAGCAGTACTTC. The sequence joins TRBV5-1 to TRBJ2-7, with TRBD2 tentatively as D gene (5 bases match). There are 15 amino acids in the CDR3, from cysteine to phenylalanine inclusive. Here the CDR3 DNA is all that survives: 45 bases in frame from base 1. From a lookup of the germline V gene, CDR1 and CDR2 are SGHRS and YFSETQ. Trimming removed 3 bases from V and 4 bases from J, leaving 17 bases between the germline ends.